Only a few counts were recorded for the clone carrying this T cell receptor beta chain. Antigen specificity is unknown. An end of the junction does not agree with germline; a read error may underlie this. The V gene's germline CDR1 is SQVTM and CDR2 ANQGSEA. CDR3 length: 14 residues. The data belong to a study of early T cells in non-severe SARS-CoV-2 infection. Molecules of cDNA were individually given unique molecular identifiers that were attached to them. TCRdb fed the 5' RACE reads into MiXCR, producing one record per CDR3 protein. The sample has fewer than 100,000 distinct CDR3 sequences, roughly 13% seen once. Study-wide points: VDJdb matching skewed toward anti-spike CD8 responses, missing private and CD4 specificities.

Sequencing input: whole blood. The chain recombines TRBV29-1 with TRBJ2-3; 9 bases are a match to TRBD1. The sequence derives from an adult who was a healthcare worker with PCR-confirmed SARS-CoV-2 infection or an uninfected control (not recorded which). CDR3 protein: CSVPGQGLGDTQYF. The CDR3 DNA sequence: TGTAGCGTACCGGGACAGGGTTTGGGAGATACGCAGTATTTT.